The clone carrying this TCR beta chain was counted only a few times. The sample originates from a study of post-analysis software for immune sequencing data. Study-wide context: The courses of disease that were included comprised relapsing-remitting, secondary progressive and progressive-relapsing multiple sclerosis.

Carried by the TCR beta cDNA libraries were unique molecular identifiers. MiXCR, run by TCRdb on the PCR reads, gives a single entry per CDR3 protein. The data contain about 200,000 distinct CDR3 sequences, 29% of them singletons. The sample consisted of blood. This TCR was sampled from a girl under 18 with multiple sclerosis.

The chain's CDR3 is CATSRVRPSGIYEQYF. The DNA for the CDR3 is TGTGCCACCAGCAGAGTTCGACCTAGCGGTATCTACGAGCAGTACTTC. The gene calls are TRBV15 and TRBJ2-7; 7 bases match TRBD2. The CDR3 is made up of 16 amino acids. Trimming cost V 1 base and J 3 bases; bases outside gene matches: 9. Germline CDR1 is LNHNV and CDR2 is YYDKDF (reference sequence).